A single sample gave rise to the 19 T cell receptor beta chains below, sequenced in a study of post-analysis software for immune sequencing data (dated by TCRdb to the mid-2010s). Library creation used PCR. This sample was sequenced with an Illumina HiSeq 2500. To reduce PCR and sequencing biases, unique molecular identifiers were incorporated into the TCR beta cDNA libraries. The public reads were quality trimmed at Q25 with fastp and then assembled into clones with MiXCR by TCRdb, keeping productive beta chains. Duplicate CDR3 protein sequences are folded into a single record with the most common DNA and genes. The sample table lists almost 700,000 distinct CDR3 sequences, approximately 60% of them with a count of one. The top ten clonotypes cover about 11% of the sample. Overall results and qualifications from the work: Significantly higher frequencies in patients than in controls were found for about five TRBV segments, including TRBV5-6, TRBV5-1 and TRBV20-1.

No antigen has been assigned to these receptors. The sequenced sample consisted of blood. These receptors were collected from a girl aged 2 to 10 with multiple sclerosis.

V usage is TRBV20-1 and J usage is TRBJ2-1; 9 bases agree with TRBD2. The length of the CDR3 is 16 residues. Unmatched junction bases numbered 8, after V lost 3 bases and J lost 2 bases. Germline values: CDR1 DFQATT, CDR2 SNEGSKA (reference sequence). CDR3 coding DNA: TGCAGTGCTAGGGCCCTTAGCGGGAGCCCCTACAATGAGCAGTTCTTC. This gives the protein CSARALSGSPYNEQFF.

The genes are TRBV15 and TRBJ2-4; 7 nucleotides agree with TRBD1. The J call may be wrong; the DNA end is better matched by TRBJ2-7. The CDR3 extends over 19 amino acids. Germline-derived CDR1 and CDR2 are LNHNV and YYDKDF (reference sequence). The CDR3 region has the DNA TGTGCCACCAGCAGAGTACCGATGGGGGACAGTGTATCCCCCTACGAGCAGTACTTC. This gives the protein CATSRVPMGDSVSPYEQYF.

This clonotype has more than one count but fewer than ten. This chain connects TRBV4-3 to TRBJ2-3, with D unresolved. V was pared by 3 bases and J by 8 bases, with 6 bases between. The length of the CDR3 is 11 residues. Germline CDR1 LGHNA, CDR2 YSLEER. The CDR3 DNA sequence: TGCGCCAGCAGCCAGGGTTCTACGCAGTATTTT. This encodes CASSQGSTQYF.

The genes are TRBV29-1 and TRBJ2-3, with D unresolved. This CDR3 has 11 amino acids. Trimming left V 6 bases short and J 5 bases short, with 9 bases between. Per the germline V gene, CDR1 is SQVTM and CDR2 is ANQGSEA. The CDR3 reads CSVHAGDTQYF. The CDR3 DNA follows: TGCAGCGTACACGCTGGAGATACGCAGTATTTT.

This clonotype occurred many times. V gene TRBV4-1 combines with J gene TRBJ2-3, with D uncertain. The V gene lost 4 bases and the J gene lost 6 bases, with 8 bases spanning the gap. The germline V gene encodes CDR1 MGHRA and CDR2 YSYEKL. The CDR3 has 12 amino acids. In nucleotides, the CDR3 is TGCGCCAGCAGCCCGACTGGGGATACGCAGTATTTT. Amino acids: CASSPTGDTQYF.

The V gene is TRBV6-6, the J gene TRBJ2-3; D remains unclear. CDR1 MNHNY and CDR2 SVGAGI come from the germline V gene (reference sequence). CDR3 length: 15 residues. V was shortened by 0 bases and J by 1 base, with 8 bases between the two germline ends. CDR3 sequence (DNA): TGTGCCAGCAGTTACTCAGGCACGGGCACAGATACGCAGTATTTT. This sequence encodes CASSYSGTGTDTQYF.

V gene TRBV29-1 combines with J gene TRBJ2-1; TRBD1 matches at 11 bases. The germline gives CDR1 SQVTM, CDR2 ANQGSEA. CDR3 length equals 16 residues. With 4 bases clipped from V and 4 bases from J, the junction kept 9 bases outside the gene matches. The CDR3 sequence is CSVGPDGTGGYNEQFF. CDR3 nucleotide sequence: TGCAGCGTTGGGCCCGACGGGACAGGGGGATACAATGAGCAGTTCTTC.

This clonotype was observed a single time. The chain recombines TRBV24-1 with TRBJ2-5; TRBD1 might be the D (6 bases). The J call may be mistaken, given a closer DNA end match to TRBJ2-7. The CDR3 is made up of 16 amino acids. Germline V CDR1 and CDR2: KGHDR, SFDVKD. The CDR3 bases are TGTGCCACCAGTGGGTTCCGGGACACGAATCCCTACGAGCAGTACTTC. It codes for CATSGFRDTNPYEQYF.

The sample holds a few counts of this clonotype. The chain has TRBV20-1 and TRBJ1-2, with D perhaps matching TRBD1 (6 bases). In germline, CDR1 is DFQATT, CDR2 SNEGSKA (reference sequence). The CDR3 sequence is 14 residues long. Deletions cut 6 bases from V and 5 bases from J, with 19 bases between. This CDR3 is CSAPNDGGGYGYTF. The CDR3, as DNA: TGCAGTGCCCCAAACGACGGGGGCGGGTATGGCTACACCTTC.

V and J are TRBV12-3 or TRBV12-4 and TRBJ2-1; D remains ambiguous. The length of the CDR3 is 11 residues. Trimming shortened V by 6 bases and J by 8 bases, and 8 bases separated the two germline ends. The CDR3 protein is CASSPPHEQFF. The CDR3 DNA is TGTGCCAGCAGCCCCCCCCATGAGCAGTTCTTC.

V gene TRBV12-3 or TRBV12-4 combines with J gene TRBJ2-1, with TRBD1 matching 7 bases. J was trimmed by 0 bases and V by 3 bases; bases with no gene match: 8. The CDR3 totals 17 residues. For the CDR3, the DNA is TGTGCCAGCAGTTTCTTGACAGGGACCAACTCCTACAATGAGCAGTTCTTC. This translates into CASSFLTGTNSYNEQFF.

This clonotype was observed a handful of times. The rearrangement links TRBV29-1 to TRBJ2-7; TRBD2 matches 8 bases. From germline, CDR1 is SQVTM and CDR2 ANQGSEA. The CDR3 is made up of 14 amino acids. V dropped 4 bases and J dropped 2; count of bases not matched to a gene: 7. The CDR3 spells CSVGGLGLTYEQYF. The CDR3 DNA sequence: TGCAGCGTTGGGGGACTAGGACTTACCTACGAGCAGTACTTC.

The CDR3 reads CASSFGPNEQYF. The CDR3 DNA sequence: TGTGCCAGCAGCTTCGGACCTAACGAGCAGTACTTC. The genes are TRBV7-9 and TRBJ2-4; D is unresolved. The closer fit of TRBJ2-7 to the DNA end suggests the J call may be wrong. CDR1 is SEHNR and CDR2 is FQNEAQ in the germline V gene (reference sequence). The CDR3 runs to 12 residues.

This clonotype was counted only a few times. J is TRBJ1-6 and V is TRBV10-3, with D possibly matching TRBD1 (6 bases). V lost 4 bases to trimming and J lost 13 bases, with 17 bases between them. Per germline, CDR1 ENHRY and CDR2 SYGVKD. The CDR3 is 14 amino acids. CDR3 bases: TGTGCCATCAGTGTGGGGCAGGGGAATCTCCCCCTCCACTTT. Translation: CAISVGQGNLPLHF.

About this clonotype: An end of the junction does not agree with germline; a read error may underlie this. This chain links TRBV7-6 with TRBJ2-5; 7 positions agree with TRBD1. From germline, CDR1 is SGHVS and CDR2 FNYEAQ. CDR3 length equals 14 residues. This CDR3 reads CTSSLTGDKETQYF. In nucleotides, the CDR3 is TGTACCAGCAGCCTAACAGGGGACAAAGAGACCCAGTACTTC.

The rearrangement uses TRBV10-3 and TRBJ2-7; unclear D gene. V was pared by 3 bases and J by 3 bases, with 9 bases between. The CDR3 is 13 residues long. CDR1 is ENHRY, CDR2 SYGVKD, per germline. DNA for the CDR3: TGTGCCATCAGTGATGACAAATACTACGAGCAGTACTTC. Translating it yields CAISDDKYYEQYF.

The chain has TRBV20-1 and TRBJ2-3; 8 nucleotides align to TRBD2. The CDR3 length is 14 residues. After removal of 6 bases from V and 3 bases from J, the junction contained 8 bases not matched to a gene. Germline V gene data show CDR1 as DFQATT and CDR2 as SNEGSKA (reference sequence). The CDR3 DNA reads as TGCAGTGCCATCTCCGGGGGGGCTACAGATACGCAGTATTTT. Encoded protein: CSAISGGATDTQYF.

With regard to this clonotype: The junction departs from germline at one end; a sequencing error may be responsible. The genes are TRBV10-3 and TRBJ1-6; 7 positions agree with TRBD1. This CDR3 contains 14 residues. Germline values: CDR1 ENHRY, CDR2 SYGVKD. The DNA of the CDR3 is TGTGCCATCAGAGGGCGACAGGGAAATTCACCCCTCCACTTC. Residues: CAIRGRQGNSPLHF.

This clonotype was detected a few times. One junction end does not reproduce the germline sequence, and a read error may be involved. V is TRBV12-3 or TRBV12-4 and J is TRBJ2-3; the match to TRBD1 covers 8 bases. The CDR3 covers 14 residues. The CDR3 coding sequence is TGTGCCAGCAGTCGACAGGGGCGCACAGATGCGCAGTATTTT. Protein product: CASSRQGRTDAQYF.